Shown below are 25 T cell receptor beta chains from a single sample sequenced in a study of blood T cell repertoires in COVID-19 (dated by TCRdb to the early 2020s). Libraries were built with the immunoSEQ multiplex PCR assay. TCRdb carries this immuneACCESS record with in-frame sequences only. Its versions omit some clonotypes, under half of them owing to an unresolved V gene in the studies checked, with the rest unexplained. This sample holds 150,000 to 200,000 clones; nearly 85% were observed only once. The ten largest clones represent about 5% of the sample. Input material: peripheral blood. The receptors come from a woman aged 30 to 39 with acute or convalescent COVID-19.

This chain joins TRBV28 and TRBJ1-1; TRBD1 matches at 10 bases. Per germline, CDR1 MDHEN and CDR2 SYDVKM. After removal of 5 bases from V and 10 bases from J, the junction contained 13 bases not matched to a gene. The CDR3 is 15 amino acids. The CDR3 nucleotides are TGTGCCAGCAGTGGAACCGGGACAGGGGAGGGTCGAGCTTTCTTT. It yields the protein CASSGTGTGEGRAFF.

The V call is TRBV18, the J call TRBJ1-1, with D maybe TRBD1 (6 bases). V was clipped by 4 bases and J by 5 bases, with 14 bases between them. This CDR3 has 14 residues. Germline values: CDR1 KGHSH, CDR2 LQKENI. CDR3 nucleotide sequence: TGTGCCAGCTCACGTGAACAGGGCTTTACTGAAGCTTTCTTT. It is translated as CASSREQGFTEAFF.

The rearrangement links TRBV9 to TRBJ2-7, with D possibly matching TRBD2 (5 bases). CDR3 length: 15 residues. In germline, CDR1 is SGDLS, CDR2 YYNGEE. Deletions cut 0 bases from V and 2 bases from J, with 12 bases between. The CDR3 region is CASSVEVAPTYEQYF. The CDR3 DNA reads TGTGCCAGCAGCGTAGAGGTAGCGCCTACCTACGAGCAGTACTTC.

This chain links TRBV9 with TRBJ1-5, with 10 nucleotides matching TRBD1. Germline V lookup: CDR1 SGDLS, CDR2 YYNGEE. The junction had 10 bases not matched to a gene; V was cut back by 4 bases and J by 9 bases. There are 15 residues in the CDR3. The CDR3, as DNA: TGTGCCAGCAGCCCCCGGGACAGGGGACGTCGGCCCCAGCATTTT. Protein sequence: CASSPRDRGRRPQHF.

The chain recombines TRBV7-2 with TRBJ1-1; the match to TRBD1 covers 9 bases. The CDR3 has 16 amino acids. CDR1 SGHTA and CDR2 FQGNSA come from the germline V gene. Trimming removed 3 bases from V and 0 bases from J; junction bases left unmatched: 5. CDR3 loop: CASSFGTGPLNTEAFF. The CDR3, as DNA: TGTGCCAGCAGCTTTGGGACAGGGCCACTGAACACTGAAGCTTTCTTT.

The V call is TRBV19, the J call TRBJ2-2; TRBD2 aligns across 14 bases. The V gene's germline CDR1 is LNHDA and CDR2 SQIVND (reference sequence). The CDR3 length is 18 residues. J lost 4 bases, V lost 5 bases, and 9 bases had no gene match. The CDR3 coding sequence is TGTGCCAGTAGTCCGAGGACTAGCGGGGGGCCAGGCACCGGGGAGCTGTTTTTT. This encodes CASSPRTSGGPGTGELFF.

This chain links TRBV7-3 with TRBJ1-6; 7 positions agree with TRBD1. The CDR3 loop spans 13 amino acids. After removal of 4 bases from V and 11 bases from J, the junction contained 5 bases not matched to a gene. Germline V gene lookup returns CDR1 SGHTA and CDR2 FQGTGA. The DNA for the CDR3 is TGTGCCAGCAGCTCCGGACAGGTCACACCCCTCCACTTT. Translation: CASSSGQVTPLHF.

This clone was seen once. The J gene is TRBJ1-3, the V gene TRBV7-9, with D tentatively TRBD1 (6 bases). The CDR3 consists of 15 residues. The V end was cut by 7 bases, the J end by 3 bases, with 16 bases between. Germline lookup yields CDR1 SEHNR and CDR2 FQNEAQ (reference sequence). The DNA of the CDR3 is TGTGCCAGCACCCAAGGGGGGGGCTTTGGAAACACCATATATTTT. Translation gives CASTQGGGFGNTIYF.

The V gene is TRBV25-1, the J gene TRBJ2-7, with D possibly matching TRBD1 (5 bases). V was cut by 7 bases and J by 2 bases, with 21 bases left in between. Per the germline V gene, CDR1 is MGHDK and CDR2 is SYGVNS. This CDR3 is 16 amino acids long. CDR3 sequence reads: CASTGWFLGATYEQYF. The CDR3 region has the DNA TGTGCCAGCACCGGGTGGTTTTTAGGGGCAACCTACGAGCAGTACTTC.

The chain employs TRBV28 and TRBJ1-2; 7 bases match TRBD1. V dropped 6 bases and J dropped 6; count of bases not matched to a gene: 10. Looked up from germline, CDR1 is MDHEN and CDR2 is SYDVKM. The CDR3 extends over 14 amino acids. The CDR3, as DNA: TGTGCCAGCAGGGAGAGGGGGCGCGACGATGGCTACACCTTC. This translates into CASRERGRDDGYTF.

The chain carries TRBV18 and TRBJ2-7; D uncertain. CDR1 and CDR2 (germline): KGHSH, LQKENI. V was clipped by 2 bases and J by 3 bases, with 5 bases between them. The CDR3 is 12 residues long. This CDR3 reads CASSPSNYEQYF. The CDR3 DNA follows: TGTGCCAGCTCACCATCAAACTACGAGCAGTACTTC.

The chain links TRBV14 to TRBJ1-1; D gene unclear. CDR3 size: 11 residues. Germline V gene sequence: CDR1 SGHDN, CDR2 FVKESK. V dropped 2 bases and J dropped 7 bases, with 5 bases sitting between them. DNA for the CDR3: TGTGCCAGCAGCCAATTAGTTGAAGCTTTCTTT. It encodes CASSQLVEAFF.

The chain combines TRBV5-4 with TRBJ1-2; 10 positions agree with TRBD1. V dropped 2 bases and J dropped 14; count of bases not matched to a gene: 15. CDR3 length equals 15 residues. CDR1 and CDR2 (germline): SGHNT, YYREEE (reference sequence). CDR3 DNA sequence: TGTGCCAGCAGCTTAGGGGGACAGGGGATTAACGGTGGGACCTTC. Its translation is CASSLGGQGINGGTF. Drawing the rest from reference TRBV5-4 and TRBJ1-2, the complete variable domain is ETGVTQSPTHLIKTRGQQVTLRCSSQSGHNTVSWYQQALGQGPQFIFQYYREEENGRGNFPPRFSGLQFPNYSSELNVNALELDDSALYLCASSLGGQGINGGTFGSGTRLTVV.

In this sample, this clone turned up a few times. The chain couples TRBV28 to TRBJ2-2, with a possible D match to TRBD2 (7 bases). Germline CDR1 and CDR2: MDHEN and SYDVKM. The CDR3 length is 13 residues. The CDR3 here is CAASGGSVGELFF. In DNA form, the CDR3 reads TGTGCAGCTTCGGGGGGCTCCGTCGGGGAGCTGTTTTTT.

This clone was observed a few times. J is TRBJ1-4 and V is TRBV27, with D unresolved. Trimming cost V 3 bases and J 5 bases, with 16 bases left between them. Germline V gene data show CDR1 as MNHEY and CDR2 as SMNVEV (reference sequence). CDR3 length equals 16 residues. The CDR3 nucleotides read TGTGCCAGCAGTTTTTCACTGCAACAGTCAAATGAAAAACTGTTTTTT. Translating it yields CASSFSLQQSNEKLFF.

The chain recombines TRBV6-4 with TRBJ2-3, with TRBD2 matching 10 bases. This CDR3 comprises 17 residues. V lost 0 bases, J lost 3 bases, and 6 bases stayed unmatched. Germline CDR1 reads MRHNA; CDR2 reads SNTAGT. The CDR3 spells CASSDSPSGSGTDTQYF. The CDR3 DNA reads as TGTGCCAGCAGTGACTCGCCTAGCGGGAGTGGGACAGATACGCAGTATTTT.

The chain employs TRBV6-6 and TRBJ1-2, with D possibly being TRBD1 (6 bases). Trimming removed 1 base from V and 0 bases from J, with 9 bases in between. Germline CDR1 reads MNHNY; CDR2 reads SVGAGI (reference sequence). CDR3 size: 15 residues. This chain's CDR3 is CASSYWDKANYGYTF. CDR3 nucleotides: TGTGCCAGCAGTTACTGGGACAAAGCTAACTATGGCTACACCTTC.

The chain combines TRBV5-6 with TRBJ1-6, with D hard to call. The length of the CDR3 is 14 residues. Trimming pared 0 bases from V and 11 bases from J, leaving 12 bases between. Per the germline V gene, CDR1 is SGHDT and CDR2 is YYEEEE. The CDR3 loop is CASSLASGWTPLHF. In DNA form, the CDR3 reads TGTGCCAGCAGCTTGGCTTCGGGGTGGACACCCCTCCACTTT.

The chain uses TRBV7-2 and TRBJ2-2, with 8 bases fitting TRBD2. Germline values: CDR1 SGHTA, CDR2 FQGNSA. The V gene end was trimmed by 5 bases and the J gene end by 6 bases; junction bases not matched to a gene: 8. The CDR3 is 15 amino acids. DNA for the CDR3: TGTGCCAGCAGCCCCAAGTTCGGGGGGGCCGGGGAGCTGTTTTTT. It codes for CASSPKFGGAGELFF.

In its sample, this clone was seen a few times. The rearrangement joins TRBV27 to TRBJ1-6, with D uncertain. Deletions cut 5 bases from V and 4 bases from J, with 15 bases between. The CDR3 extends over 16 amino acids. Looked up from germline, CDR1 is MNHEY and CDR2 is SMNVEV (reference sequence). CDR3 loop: CASSTLGEFYNSPLHF. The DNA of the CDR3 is TGTGCCAGCAGTACGCTCGGGGAGTTTTATAATTCACCCCTCCACTTT.

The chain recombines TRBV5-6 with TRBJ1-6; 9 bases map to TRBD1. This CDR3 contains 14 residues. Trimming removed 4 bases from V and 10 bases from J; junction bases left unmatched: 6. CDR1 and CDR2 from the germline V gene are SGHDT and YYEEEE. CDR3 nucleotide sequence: TGTGCCAGCAGCCTTGGGACAGGGCGCTCACCCCTCCACTTT. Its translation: CASSLGTGRSPLHF.

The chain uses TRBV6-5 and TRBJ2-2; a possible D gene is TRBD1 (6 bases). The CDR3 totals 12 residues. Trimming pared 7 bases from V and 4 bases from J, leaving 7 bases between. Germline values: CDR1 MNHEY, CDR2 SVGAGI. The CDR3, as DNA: TGTGCCAGCATGGGGGCCACCGGGGAGCTGTTTTTT. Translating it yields CASMGATGELFF.

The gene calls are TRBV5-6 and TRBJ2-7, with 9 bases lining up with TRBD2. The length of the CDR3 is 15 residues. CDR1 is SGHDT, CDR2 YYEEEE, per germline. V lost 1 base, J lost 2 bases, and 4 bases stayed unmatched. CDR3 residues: CASSLSASGAYEQYF. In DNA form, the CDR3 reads TGTGCCAGCAGCTTGTCGGCTAGCGGGGCCTACGAGCAGTACTTC.

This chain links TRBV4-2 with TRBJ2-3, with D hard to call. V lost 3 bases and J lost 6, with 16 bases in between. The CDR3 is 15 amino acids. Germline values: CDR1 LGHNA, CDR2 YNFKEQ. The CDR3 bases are TGTGCCAGCAGCCATGCCGACACCCAGTTGGATACGCAGTATTTT. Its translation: CASSHADTQLDTQYF.

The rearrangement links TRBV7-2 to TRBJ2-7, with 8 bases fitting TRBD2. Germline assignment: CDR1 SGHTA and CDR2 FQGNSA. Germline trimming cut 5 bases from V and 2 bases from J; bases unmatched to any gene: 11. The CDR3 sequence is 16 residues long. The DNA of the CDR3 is TGTGCCAGCAGCCCGACTACGGGGGGGCTTCCCTACGAGCAGTACTTC. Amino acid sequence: CASSPTTGGLPYEQYF. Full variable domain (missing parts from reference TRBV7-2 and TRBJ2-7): GAGVSQSPSNKVTEKGKDVELRCDPISGHTALYWYRQSLGQGLEFLIYFQGNSAPDKSGLPSDRFSAERTGGSVSTLTIQRTQQEDSAVYLCASSPTTGGLPYEQYFGPGTRLTVT.